Below are 18 T cell receptor beta chains sequenced from a single sample in a study of blood T cells in healthy people across ages. With a J-beta primer mix and a sample-barcoded 5' primer, a second PCR ran 7 to 11 cycles. Each CDR3 protein is one row after TCRdb ran MiXCR on the 5' RACE reads. The repertoire holds about 2 million distinct CDR3 sequences, with about 49% as singletons. Sequencing was performed on blood. The receptors stem from a woman between 35 and 50 years old in good health.

The chain couples TRBV29-1 to TRBJ2-4; 12 bases agree with TRBD1. Looked up from germline, CDR1 is SQVTM and CDR2 is ANQGSEA. The CDR3 sequence is 17 residues long. V shed 6 bases and J 0 bases; nucleotides not matched to a gene: 9. The CDR3 DNA reads TGCAGCGTCCTTTCGGGACAGGGGGCTGGAGCCAAAAACATTCAGTACTTC. It codes for CSVLSGQGAGAKNIQYF.

In DNA form, the CDR3 reads TGTGCCAGCAGCTTGTTATATAGGACAGGTAGCACAGATACGCAGTATTTT. Translating gives CASSLLYRTGSTDTQYF. V is TRBV5-5 and J is TRBJ2-3, with TRBD1 identical over 7 bases. Trimming at V came to 1 base and at J to 0 bases, leaving 8 bases not matched to a gene. From germline, CDR1 is SGHKS and CDR2 YYEKEE (reference sequence). The CDR3 extends over 17 amino acids.

The rearrangement uses TRBV7-6 and TRBJ2-7; 13 nucleotides agree with TRBD2. V shed 5 bases, J shed 4 bases, and the junction held 2 bases outside the gene matches. The germline V gene has CDR1 SGHVS and CDR2 FNYEAQ. CDR3 length: 14 residues. This CDR3 is CASSRGLAGYEQYF. The CDR3 bases are TGTGCCAGCAGCCGGGGACTAGCGGGGTACGAGCAGTACTTC.

The rearrangement joins TRBV28 to TRBJ2-5; D not resolved. The CDR3 runs 14 residues. Trimming removed 5 bases from V and 2 bases from J, with 12 bases in between. The V gene's germline CDR1 is MDHEN and CDR2 SYDVKM. Here the CDR3 DNA reads TGTGCCAGCAGTGTAATTGGGGAACAAGAGACCCAGTACTTC. Translating it yields CASSVIGEQETQYF.

This clonotype appeared a few times. This rearrangement joins TRBV20-1 to TRBJ2-3; TRBD1 aligns across 8 bases. Germline assignment: CDR1 DFQATT and CDR2 SNEGSKA (reference sequence). CDR3 length: 14 residues. V trimming: 5 bases; J trimming: 0 bases; junction bases outside the gene matches: 4. CDR3 protein: CSAWTGSSTDTQYF. The CDR3 region has the DNA TGCAGTGCTTGGACAGGGTCTAGCACAGATACGCAGTATTTT.

This chain uses TRBV7-8 with TRBJ2-5, with 9 bases aligning to TRBD1. The DNA end favors TRBJ2-7, so the J call may be wrong. Per the germline V gene, CDR1 is SGHVS and CDR2 is FQNEAQ. This CDR3 is 14 amino acids long. CDR3 sequence (DNA): TGTGCCAGCAGCTCGGGACAGGGCTTTGGCGAGCAGTACTTC. Amino acid sequence: CASSSGQGFGEQYF.

This clonotype was counted between two and nine times. The gene calls are TRBV7-2 and TRBJ2-7, with TRBD2 as a possible D gene (5 bases). Germline V gene data show CDR1 as SGHTA and CDR2 as FQGNSA. With 4 bases removed from V and 5 bases from J, the gap between germline ends came to 9 bases. CDR3 length: 12 amino acids. CDR3 residues: CASSSIGNEQYF. CDR3 bases: TGTGCCAGCAGCTCCATCGGGAACGAGCAGTACTTC.

This clonotype was picked up a small number of times. The chain uses TRBV5-1 and TRBJ1-2; D remains ambiguous. The CDR3 contains 15 residues. V was clipped by 2 bases and J by 5 bases, with 16 bases between them. The germline V gene has CDR1 SGHRS and CDR2 YFSETQ. CDR3 in amino acids: CASSFETPLLYGYTF. CDR3 coding DNA: TGCGCCAGCAGCTTCGAGACCCCGCTTTTGTATGGCTACACCTTC.

The chain uses TRBV20-1 and TRBJ2-7; the match to TRBD2 covers 12 bases. The CDR3 is 15 amino acids. J was trimmed by 1 base and V by 5 bases; bases with no gene match: 6. Germline lookup yields CDR1 DFQATT and CDR2 SNEGSKA (reference sequence). Written as DNA, the CDR3 is TGCAGTGCTGGTAAGACTAGCGGGGGATCCTACGAGCAGTACTTC. Its protein product is CSAGKTSGGSYEQYF.

The rearrangement uses TRBV29-1 and TRBJ2-3; 7 nucleotides line up with TRBD2. The J segment lost 5 bases and the V segment lost 0 bases, leaving 8 bases of the junction unmatched. The germline V gene has CDR1 SQVTM and CDR2 ANQGSEA. This CDR3 has 15 amino acids. CDR3 protein: CSVEDLWTGGDTQYF. The CDR3 region has the DNA TGCAGCGTTGAAGATCTTTGGACGGGGGGAGATACGCAGTATTTT.

The chain is built from TRBV7-3 and TRBJ2-1; D remains unclear. The length of the CDR3 is 17 residues. Germline V lookup: CDR1 SGHTA, CDR2 FQGTGA. The V end was cut by 5 bases, the J end by 3 bases, with 20 bases between. This CDR3 is CASSPPRCLPGYNEQFF. CDR3 bases: TGTGCCAGCAGCCCACCGCGATGTCTCCCGGGCTACAATGAGCAGTTCTTC.

This clonotype has more than one count but fewer than ten. CDR3 bases: TGTGCCAGCAGTGAATTTAAGTACAGTGCCGGCTACACCTTC. As protein: CASSEFKYSAGYTF. The chain joins TRBV2 to TRBJ1-2, with unresolved D. V lost 2 bases and J 8 bases, leaving 15 bases between the germline ends. The CDR3 has 14 residues. Germline values: CDR1 SNHLY, CDR2 FYNNEI.

This chain links TRBV4-1 with TRBJ2-7, with 8 nucleotides matching TRBD1. With 2 bases clipped from V and 2 bases from J, the junction kept 8 bases outside the gene matches. The germline gives CDR1 MGHRA, CDR2 YSYEKL. The CDR3 consists of 16 residues. The CDR3 coding sequence is TGCGCCAGCAGCCAACCTACAGGGGGGACGCCCTACGAGCAGTACTTC. Translating it yields CASSQPTGGTPYEQYF.

This clonotype is a singleton in its sample. The chain employs TRBV11-2 and TRBJ1-1; D may be TRBD1 (5 bases). The ends were cut back, 0 bases at V and 5 bases at J, with 16 bases in the middle. The CDR3 extends over 16 amino acids. Germline V gene data show CDR1 as SGHAT and CDR2 as FQNNGV. CDR3 loop: CASSLDITGEGTEAFF. In nucleotides, the CDR3 is TGTGCCAGCAGCTTAGACATCACGGGGGAAGGGACTGAAGCTTTCTTT.

At least ten counts were recorded for this clonotype. The rearrangement links TRBV6-5 to TRBJ2-3; the match to TRBD2 covers 7 bases. The CDR3 totals 15 residues. J was trimmed by 6 bases and V by 5 bases; bases with no gene match: 11. Germline CDR1 and CDR2: MNHEY and SVGAGI. CDR3 nucleotides: TGTGCCAGCAGTGCCCGGGGGGAGCCTACGGATACGCAGTATTTT. It codes for CASSARGEPTDTQYF.

The gene calls are TRBV12-3 or TRBV12-4 and TRBJ1-2; tentative D call: TRBD1 (6 bases). V was trimmed by 7 bases and J by 5 bases, leaving 14 bases between them. This CDR3 is 13 amino acids long. The CDR3 is CASTLTGTYGYTF. As DNA, the CDR3 is TGTGCCAGCACCCTTACCGGGACATATGGCTACACCTTC.

This clonotype was detected many times. This sequence joins TRBV29-1 and TRBJ2-1; D is tentatively TRBD1 or TRBD2 (5 bases each). The V gene lost 6 bases and the J gene lost 0 bases, with 18 bases spanning the gap. This CDR3 is 16 amino acids long. Germline loops: CDR1 SQVTM, CDR2 ANQGSEA. The CDR3 DNA follows: TGCAGCGTCCCTCCCGGGACGAAAATCTCCTACAATGAGCAGTTCTTC. Protein product: CSVPPGTKISYNEQFF.

This chain uses TRBV9 with TRBJ2-1; 12 nucleotides align to TRBD1. This CDR3 region has 17 residues. J lost 7 bases, V lost 4 bases, and 12 bases had no gene match. Germline CDR1 is SGDLS and CDR2 is YYNGEE. The CDR3 DNA is TGTGCCAGCAGCACCGGGACAGGGGGCCTTTCGGATAATGAGCAGTTCTTC. Amino acids: CASSTGTGGLSDNEQFF.